This TCR beta chain was found in a study of vaccination effects on CD4 cells after COVID-19. Across the whole study: Three convalescent patients were sampled both early and late post-vaccination.

Sequencing was performed with immunoSEQ multiplex PCR; in TCRdb, only in-frame clones are kept and a portion is missing. The sample has tens of thousands of clones; 76% are singletons. Only a few counts were recorded for this clone. Antigen: not known. Study findings and constraints: Marked contraction was observed in infection-induced and vaccine-induced clones late after vaccination.

With approximately ten days of culture completed, CD4+ T cells were isolated. Infection with SARS-CoV-2 occurred in the person between March and December 2020, and PCR confirmed it. The participants, recipients of two vaccine doses, got either BNT162b2 or mRNA-1273. CDR3 length: 16 amino acids. The ends lost 7 bases at V and 1 base at J; junction bases unmatched: 9. Germline V gene data show CDR1 as LNHDA and CDR2 as SQIVND (reference sequence). The receptor's source is a human donor who had a prior SARS-CoV-2 infection. The rearrangement links TRBV19 to TRBJ1-5; 8 bases match TRBD1. The material was CD4+ T cells from PBMCs cultured without peptide, obtained after COVID-19 vaccination. CDR3 protein: CASTLDRARSNQPQHF. Written as DNA, the CDR3 is TGTGCCAGTACCCTGGACAGGGCTCGAAGCAATCAGCCCCAGCATTTT.